This T cell receptor beta chain emerged from a study of early T cells in non-severe SARS-CoV-2 infection listed by TCRdb under 2021. Looking at the study overall: TCR sequencing used bulk RNA from unsorted whole blood, so alpha and beta chains could not be paired. Results and caveats for the whole study, not just this receptor: VDJdb matching was skewed toward anti-spike CD8 responses, so virus-specific expansions were likely underestimated and private and CD4 specificities were missed.

V sheds 4 bases and J sheds 0 bases, leaving 12 bases between their ends. Including cysteine and phenylalanine, the CDR3 has 15 amino acids. CDR3 DNA only is kept here, 45 bases in frame from base 1. In the germline V gene (reference sequence), CDR1 corresponds to MNHEY and CDR2 to SMNVEV. Receptor amplification or capture employed 5' RACE. Sequencer: NextSeq 500. The TCR library protocol attached unique molecular identifiers to individual cDNA molecules to correct for sequencing error and PCR bias. Both TCR alpha and beta chains were sequenced, and tight co-correlation was observed between alpha and beta sequence abundances in each sample. As for the authors' bioinformatics: Decombinator V4 was used to annotate the V gene, J gene and CDR3 of the TCR sequences. Expanded TCRs were defined as changing significantly between any two time points under a Poisson model with p below 0.0001. TCR abundances were normalised to the total number of TCRs sequenced in each sample and reported as counts per million. MAIT TCRs were defined by TRAV1-2 paired with TRAJ12, TRAJ20 or TRAJ33, and iNKT TCRs by TRAV10 paired with TRAJ18. A search of VDJdb, accessed on 1 November 2021, was run for TCRs annotated to CMV, EBV and SARS-CoV-2, with TCRs annotated for multiple antigens excluded. Using fastp trimming at Q25 and MiXCR clonotype assembly, TCRdb reanalyzed the public sequencing data and kept in-frame beta chains. Identical CDR3 protein sequences are pooled into one entry, listed with their most common genes and DNA. These V and J calls derive from TCRdb rather than the authors' analysis. In all, the sample holds about 25,000 distinct CDR3 sequences, and around 4.5% of those were seen once. The top ten clonotypes cover 10% to 13% of the sample.

This was a case-control study nested in a cohort of healthcare workers in London, UK, who had nasopharyngeal swab PCR tests and blood samples taken every week. Between 23 and 31 March 2020, the week of the UK lockdown, healthcare workers were enrolled and then followed up weekly for as long as 16 weeks. There are many counts of this clonotype. The antigen it binds to is not known. No much larger clone exists at a distance of one base, and base qualities are not known. The sequenced material came from whole blood. The sequence is built from TRBV27 and TRBJ1-2; TRBD1 could be the D gene, as 6 bases match. The clonotype originates from an adult who was a healthcare worker with PCR-confirmed SARS-CoV-2 infection or an uninfected control (not recorded which). The CDR3 protein sequence reads: CASSSQGRANYGYTF. The DNA sequence follows: TGTGCCAGCAGTTCGCAGGGGAGAGCTAACTATGGCTACACCTTC.